The present entry profiles one T cell receptor beta chain with its context. No antigen is known for it. Making the TCR beta libraries involved quantitative 5'-RACE with molecular barcodes. TCRdb ran MiXCR on the 5' RACE reads and lists one entry per CDR3 protein. Of approximately 150,000 distinct CDR3 sequences in the sample, roughly 44% were seen once. This entry belongs to a study of CD8 T cells in ankylosing spondylitis. General study results and limits: It was reported that disease-linked clones were significantly enriched in matched ankylosing spondylitis synovial fluid. Before this, some motif variants had been reported in reactive arthritis synovial fluid and blood. Made up of about eight highly homologous variants, a TCR beta motif appeared characteristic of ankylosing spondylitis blood.

CDR1 is MNHEY and CDR2 is SVGAGI in the germline V gene. The CDR3 spans 16 residues. J was trimmed by 10 bases and V by 2 bases; bases with no gene match: 10. The clonotype originates from a male donor with ankylosing spondylitis. The sample comprised synovial fluid, either unsorted or a sorted T cell fraction (not recorded which). V and J are TRBV6-5 and TRBJ1-6, with 8 bases matching TRBD1. The CDR3 loop reads CASSYGSGGPSSPLHF. The CDR3 coding sequence is TGTGCCAGCAGTTACGGCTCAGGGGGCCCGAGCTCACCCCTCCACTTT.